The clone carrying this T cell receptor beta chain has more than one count but fewer than ten. The CDR3 consists of 15 residues. Trimming left V 5 bases short and J 1 base short, with 14 bases between. Germline CDR1 and CDR2: MNHEY and SVGAGI. This sample is part of a study of response to subunit inactivated influenza vaccine. TCRdb re-analysed the RT-PCR reads in MiXCR, keeping a single row per CDR3 protein. The sample includes some 550,000 distinct CDR3 sequences, approximately 20% seen only once; the top ten take about 2.8%. These data are also associated with another study on T cells expressing NK-cell markers. According to that study: UMIs accompanied the 5'RACE template switching by which TCR beta cDNA was made. The eight sequenced donors comprised seven who were HCMV-seropositive and one who was seronegative. More than five donors showed dominant NKG2C+ clonotypes comprising about 1.0-7.5% of their CD8+ T cells. In four donors, dominant clonotypes made up about 25-65% of CD3+CD56-NKG2C+ cells.

The rearrangement joins TRBV6-5 to TRBJ2-5, with a tentative D call TRBD1 (5 bases). This TCR was sampled from a man aged 50-60 years who received an inactivated influenza vaccine. Sequenced material: CD4+ T cells sorted from PBMCs, taken 12 days after vaccination. The CDR3 bases are TGTGCCAGCAGTCACCGACAGTTAGGCCAAGAGACCCAGTACTTC. Encoded protein: CASSHRQLGQETQYF.